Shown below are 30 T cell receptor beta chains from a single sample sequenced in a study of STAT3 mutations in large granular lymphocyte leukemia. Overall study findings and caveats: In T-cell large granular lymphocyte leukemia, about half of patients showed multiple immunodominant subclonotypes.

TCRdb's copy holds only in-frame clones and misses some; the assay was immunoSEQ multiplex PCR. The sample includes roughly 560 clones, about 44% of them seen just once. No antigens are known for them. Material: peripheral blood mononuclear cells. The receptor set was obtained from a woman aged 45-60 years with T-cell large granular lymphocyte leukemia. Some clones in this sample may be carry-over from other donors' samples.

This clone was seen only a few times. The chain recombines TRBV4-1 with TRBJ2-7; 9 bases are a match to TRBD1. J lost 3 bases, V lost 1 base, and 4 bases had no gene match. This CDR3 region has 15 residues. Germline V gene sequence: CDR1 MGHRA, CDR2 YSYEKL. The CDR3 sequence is CASSQGTGAIYEQYF. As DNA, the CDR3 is TGCGCCAGCAGCCAAGGGACAGGGGCAATCTACGAGCAGTACTTC.

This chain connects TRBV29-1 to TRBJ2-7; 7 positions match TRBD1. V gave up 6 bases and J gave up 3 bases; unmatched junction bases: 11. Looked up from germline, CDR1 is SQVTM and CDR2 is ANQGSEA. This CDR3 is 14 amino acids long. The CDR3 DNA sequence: TGCAGCGTAAGCGACAGGGCTATGCTCTACGAGCAGTACTTC. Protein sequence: CSVSDRAMLYEQYF.

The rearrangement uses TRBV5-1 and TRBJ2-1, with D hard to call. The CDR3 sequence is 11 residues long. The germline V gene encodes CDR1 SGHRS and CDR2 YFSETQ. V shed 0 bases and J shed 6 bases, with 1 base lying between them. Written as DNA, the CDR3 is TGCGCCAGCAGCTTGGGCAATGAGCAGTTCTTC. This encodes CASSLGNEQFF.

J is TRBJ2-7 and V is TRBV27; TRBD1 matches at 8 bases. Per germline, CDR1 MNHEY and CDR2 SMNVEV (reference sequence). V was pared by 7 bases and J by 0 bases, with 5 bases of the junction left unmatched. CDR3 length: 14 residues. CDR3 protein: CASISGQDSYEQYF. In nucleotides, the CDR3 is TGTGCCAGCATTTCGGGACAGGACTCCTACGAGCAGTACTTC.

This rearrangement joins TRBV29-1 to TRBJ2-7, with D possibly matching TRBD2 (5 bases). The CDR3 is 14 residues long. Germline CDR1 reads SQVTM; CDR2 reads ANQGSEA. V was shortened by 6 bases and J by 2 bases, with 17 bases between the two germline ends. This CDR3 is CSVTPDSKAYEQYF. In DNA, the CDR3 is TGCAGCGTCACACCGGACTCTAAGGCCTACGAGCAGTACTTC.

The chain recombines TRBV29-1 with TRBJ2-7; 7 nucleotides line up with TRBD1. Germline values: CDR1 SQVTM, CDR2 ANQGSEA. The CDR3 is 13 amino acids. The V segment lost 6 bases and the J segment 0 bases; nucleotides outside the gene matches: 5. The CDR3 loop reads CSVATGPSYEQYF. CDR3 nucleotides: TGCAGCGTAGCGACAGGGCCCTCCTACGAGCAGTACTTC.

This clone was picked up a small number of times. The CDR3: CSVGQTNTEAFF. The CDR3 DNA sequence: TGCAGCGTGGGACAGACCAACACTGAAGCTTTCTTT. The chain carries TRBV29-1 and TRBJ1-1; 7 bases are shared with TRBD1. This CDR3 has 12 residues. After removal of 6 bases from V and 2 bases from J, the junction contained 3 bases not matched to a gene. Germline V gene data show CDR1 as SQVTM and CDR2 as ANQGSEA.

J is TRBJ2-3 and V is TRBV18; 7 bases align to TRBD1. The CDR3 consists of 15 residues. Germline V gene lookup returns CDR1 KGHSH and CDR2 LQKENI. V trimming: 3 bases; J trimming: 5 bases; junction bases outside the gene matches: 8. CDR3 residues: CASSPVTGPGDTQYF. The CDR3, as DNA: TGTGCCAGCTCACCGGTGACAGGGCCGGGAGATACGCAGTATTTT.

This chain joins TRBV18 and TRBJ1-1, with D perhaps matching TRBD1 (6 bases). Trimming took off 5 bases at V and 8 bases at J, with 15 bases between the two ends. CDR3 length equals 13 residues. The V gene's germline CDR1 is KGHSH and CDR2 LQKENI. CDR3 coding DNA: TGTGCCAGCTCAGCTTCGGACAGTAGAGAAGCTTTCTTT. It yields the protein CASSASDSREAFF.

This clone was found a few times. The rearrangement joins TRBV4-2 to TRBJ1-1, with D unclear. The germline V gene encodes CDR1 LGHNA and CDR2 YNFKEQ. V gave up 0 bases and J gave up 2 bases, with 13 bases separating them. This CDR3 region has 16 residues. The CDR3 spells CASSQEPRTANTEAFF. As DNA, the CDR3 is TGTGCCAGCAGCCAAGAACCAAGGACGGCCAACACTGAAGCTTTCTTT.

The CDR3 is CSVGEQRVEQYF. The CDR3 DNA is TGCAGCGTTGGGGAACAACGTGTCGAGCAGTACTTC. The chain combines TRBV29-1 with TRBJ2-7, with D hard to call. CDR1 is SQVTM and CDR2 is ANQGSEA in the germline V gene. The germline V and J ends were trimmed by 4 bases and 6 bases, with 13 bases remaining between them. This CDR3 region has 12 residues.

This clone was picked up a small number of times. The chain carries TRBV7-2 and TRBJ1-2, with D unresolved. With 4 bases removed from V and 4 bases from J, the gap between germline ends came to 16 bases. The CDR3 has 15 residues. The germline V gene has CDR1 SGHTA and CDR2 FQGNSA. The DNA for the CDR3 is TGTGCCAGCAGCTCCTCAGTGGGCCAATCCTATGGCTACACCTTC. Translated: CASSSSVGQSYGYTF.

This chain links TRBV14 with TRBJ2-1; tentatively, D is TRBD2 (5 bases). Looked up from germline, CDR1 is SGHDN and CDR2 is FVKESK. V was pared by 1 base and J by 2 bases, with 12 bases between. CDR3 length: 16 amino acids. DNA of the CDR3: TGTGCCAGCAGCCAAGGGAGCGGTGGGGCCTACAATGAGCAGTTCTTC. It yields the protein CASSQGSGGAYNEQFF.

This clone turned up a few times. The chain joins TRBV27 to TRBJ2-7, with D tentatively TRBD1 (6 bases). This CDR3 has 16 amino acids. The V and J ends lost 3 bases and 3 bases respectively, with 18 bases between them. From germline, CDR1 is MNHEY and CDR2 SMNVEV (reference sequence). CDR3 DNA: TGTGCCAGCAGTTTTGGACAGACGAAGGCTGGCTACGAGCAGTACTTC. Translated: CASSFGQTKAGYEQYF.

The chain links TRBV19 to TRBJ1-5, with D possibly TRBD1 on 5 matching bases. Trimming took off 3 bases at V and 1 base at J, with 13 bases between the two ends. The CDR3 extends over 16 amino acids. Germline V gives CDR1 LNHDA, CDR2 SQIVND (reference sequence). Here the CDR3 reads CASSMAGRGSNQPQHF. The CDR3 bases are TGTGCCAGTAGTATGGCAGGGCGGGGAAGCAATCAGCCCCAGCATTTT.

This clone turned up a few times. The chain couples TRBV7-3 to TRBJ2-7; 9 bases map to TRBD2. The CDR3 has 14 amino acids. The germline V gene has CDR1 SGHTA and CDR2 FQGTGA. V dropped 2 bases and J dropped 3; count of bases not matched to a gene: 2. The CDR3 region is CASSLATSGYEQYF. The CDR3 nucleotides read TGTGCCAGCAGCTTAGCGACTAGCGGCTACGAGCAGTACTTC.

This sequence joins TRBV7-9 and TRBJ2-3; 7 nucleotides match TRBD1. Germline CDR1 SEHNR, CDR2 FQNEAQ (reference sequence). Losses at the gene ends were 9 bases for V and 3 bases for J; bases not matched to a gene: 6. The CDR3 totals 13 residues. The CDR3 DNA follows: TGTGCCAGACAGGGGATTTTGACAGATACGCAGTATTTT. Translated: CARQGILTDTQYF.

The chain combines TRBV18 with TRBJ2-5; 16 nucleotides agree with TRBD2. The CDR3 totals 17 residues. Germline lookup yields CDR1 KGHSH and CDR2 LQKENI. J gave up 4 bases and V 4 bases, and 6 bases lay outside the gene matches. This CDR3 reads CASSLGLAGGPGETQYF. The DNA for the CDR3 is TGTGCCAGCTCACTGGGACTAGCGGGAGGGCCAGGAGAGACCCAGTACTTC.

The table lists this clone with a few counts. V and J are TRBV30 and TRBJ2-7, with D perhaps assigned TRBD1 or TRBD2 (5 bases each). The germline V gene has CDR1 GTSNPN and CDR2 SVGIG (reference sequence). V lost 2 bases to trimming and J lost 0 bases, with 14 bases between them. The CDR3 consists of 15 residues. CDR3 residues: CAWSFGTASSYEQYF. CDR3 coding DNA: TGTGCCTGGAGTTTCGGGACGGCGAGCTCCTACGAGCAGTACTTC.

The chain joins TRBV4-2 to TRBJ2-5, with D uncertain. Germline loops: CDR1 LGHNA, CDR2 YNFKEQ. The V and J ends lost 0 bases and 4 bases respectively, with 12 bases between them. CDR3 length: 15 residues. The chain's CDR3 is CASSQDEEQGETQYF. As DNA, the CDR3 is TGTGCCAGCAGCCAAGATGAAGAGCAAGGAGAGACCCAGTACTTC.

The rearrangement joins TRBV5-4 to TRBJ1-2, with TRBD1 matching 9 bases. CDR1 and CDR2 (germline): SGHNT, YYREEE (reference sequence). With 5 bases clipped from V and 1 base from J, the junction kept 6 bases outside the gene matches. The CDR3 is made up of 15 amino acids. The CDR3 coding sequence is TGTGCCAGCAGTTCCGGGACAGGGTTTAACTATGGCTACACCTTC. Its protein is CASSSGTGFNYGYTF.

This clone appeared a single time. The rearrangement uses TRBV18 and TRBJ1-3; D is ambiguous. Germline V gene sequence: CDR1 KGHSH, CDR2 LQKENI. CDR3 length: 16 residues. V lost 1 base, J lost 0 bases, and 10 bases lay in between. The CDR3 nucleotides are TGTGCCAGCTCACCACAGGGCAAGCACTCTGGAAACACCATATATTTT. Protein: CASSPQGKHSGNTIYF.

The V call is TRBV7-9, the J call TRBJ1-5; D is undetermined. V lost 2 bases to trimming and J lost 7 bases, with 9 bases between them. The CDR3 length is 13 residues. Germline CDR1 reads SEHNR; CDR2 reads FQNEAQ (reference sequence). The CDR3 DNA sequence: TGTGCCAGCAGCTTAATAAGGGAACAGCCCCAGCATTTT. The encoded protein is CASSLIREQPQHF.

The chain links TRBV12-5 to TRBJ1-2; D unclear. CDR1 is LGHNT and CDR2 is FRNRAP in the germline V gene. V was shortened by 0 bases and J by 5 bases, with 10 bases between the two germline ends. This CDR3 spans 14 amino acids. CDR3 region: CASGLVGRIYGYTF. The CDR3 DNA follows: TGTGCTAGTGGTTTGGTAGGGCGGATTTATGGCTACACCTTC.

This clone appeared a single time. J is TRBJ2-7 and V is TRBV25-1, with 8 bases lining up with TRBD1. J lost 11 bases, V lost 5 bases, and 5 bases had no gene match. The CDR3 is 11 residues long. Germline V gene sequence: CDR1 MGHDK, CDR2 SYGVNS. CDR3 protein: CASSLGQVEYF. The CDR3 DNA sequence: TGTGCCAGCAGTTTGGGACAGGTCGAGTACTTC.

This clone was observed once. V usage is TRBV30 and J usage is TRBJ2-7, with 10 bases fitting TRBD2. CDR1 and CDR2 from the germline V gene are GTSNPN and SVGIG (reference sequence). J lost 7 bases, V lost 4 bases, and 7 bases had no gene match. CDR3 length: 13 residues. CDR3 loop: CAWTSGRAQEQYF. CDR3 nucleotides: TGTGCCTGGACGAGCGGGAGGGCCCAGGAGCAGTACTTC. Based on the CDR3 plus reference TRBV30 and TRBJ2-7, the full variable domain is SQTIHQWPATLVQPVGSPLSLECTVEGTSNPNLYWYRQAAGRGLQLLFYSVGIGQISSEVPQNLSASRPQDRQFILSSKKLLLSDSGFYLCAWTSGRAQEQYFGPGTRLTVT.

CDR3 residues: CAWSHGGVEQYF. The CDR3 DNA is TGTGCCTGGAGTCACGGGGGTGTCGAGCAGTACTTC. The chain has TRBV30 and TRBJ2-7, with D possibly being TRBD2 (6 bases). The V gene's germline CDR1 is GTSNPN and CDR2 SVGIG (reference sequence). There are 12 residues in the CDR3. V was trimmed by 2 bases and J by 6 bases, leaving 11 bases between them.

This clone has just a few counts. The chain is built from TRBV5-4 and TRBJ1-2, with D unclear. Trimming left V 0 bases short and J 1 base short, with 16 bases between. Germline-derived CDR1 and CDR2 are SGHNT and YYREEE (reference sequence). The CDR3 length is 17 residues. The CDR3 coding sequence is TGTGCCAGCAGCTTGGCTCTGAACTCCGGAGGTAACTATGGCTACACCTTC. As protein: CASSLALNSGGNYGYTF. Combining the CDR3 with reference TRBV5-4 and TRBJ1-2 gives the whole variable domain ETGVTQSPTHLIKTRGQQVTLRCSSQSGHNTVSWYQQALGQGPQFIFQYYREEENGRGNFPPRFSGLQFPNYSSELNVNALELDDSALYLCASSLALNSGGNYGYTFGSGTRLTVV.

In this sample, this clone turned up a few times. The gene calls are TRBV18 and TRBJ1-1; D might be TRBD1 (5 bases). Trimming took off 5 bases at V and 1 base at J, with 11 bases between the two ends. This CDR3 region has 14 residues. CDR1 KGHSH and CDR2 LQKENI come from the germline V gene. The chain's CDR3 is CASSGRQPNTEAFF. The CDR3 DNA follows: TGTGCCAGCTCAGGGAGACAGCCGAACACTGAAGCTTTCTTT.

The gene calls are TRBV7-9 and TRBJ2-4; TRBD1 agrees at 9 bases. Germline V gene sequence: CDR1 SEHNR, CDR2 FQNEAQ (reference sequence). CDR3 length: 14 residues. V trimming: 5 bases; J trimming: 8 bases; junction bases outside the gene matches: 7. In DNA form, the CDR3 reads TGTGCCAGCAGCCTTCGGACAGGGGTGGACATTCAGTACTTC. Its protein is CASSLRTGVDIQYF.